This TCR beta chain was recovered during a study of blood T cells in healthy people across ages (dated by TCRdb to about 2015). The study in broad terms: In model experiments, roughly one uniquely barcoded TCR beta cDNA molecule per two T cells was captured by template switching. The study measured age-related changes in TCR beta repertoire diversity using deep sequencing normalized with unique cDNA molecular identifiers. The donors were divided into four age groups: young (average around 16 years), middle-aged (roughly 40), aged (roughly 66) and long-lived (about 90). To avoid experimental bias, donors of different ages were randomly spread across the sequencing lanes. The study analyzed two additional independent replicas of 1 million unique cDNA reads from the same blood draw for two donors, one aged 18 to 30 and one aged 80 or older.

The library was produced with 5' RACE. The data were produced on an Illumina HiSeq 2500. A second PCR of 7 to 11 cycles was performed with a sample-barcoded 5' primer and a J-beta primer mix. Each TCR beta cDNA molecule received a unique molecular identifier from a template-switch 5' adaptor carrying 12 random nucleotides. Each sample yielded at least 3 million CDR3-containing paired-end reads. The Mint cDNA synthesis kit, primed by a TRBC-specific oligonucleotide, was used to synthesize first-strand cDNA from all RNA. After uracil-DNA glycosylase treatment, a first 18-cycle PCR used universal primers M1SS and BC2_uni_R on all cDNA. As for the authors' bioinformatics: Each sample was normalized by randomly selecting 1 million high-quality reads, each carrying a distinct molecular identifier. Reads sharing molecular identifiers were discarded rather than binned into consensus sequences. MiTCR, set to a Q25 quality threshold and the strictest error-elimination algorithm, was used for CDR3 identification, clonotype clustering and error correction. A nonparametric unseen species model with Euler transformation was used to estimate a lower bound on total TCR beta diversity. TCRdb reworked the public reads: Q25 trimming with fastp, MiXCR clone assembly, productive beta chains retained. Every entry covers one CDR3 protein and lists the most common genes and DNA from its rows. The V and J calls and clone size come from TCRdb's table, not from the authors' own analysis. Across this sample there are hundreds of thousands of distinct CDR3 sequences, with roughly half seen only once. The ten largest clones add up to roughly 14% of the sample.

Findings and caveats that apply to the study as a whole: Total diversity estimates from one million sequenced T cells were considered lower bounds and underestimates. There was a strong correlation between observed TCR beta diversity and the percentage of naive T cells measured by flow cytometry. Donor CMV infection status was unknown, potentially confounding age-related changes in expanded clonotypes. Observed TCR beta diversity per million T cells fell roughly linearly with age, and a significant reduction was already apparent by age about 36. Bulk unsorted PBMC profiling prevented conclusive comparison of naive and antigen-experienced compartments. Compared with the aged group, more naive CD4+ T cells, fewer expanded clones and increased TCR diversity were shown by the long-lived group, suggesting age selection.

CDR1 and CDR2, looked up from the germline V gene, are SQVTM and ANQGSEA. Counted from cysteine to phenylalanine, this CDR3 has 12 amino acids. Kept here is only the CDR3 DNA, which spans 36 bases and is read in frame from base 1. The V and J ends are trimmed by 4 bases and 6 bases, leaving 12 bases between them. Turning to this clonotype: Its antigen is not yet known. Per-base qualities were not stored, and no clone one base away is much larger.

Systemically healthy Caucasian individuals from Russia, 39 in total and aged roughly 6 to 100 years, were included as donors. Each donor gave 8 to 10 milliliters of peripheral blood, collected into EDTA-treated Vacutainer tubes. Ficoll-Paque density-gradient centrifugation was used to isolate PBMCs, with at least 6.5 million per sample. Total RNA was extracted from PBMCs with Trizol reagent, with at least 6 micrograms obtained per sample. Naive CD45RAhigh/CD27high T cell percentages were measured by flow cytometry on a PBMC aliquot from every donor. Sequenced sample: blood. Here the chain combines TRBV29-1 and TRBJ1-1; a tentative D match to TRBD1 spans 6 bases. The TCR was taken from a woman over 75 in good health. The nucleotide sequence is TGCAGCGTTGTGCGGGGGCGGGCTGAAGCTTTCTTT. This translates into CSVVRGRAEAFF.